This TCR beta chain emerged from a study of glioma-infiltrating T cells after dendritic cell vaccination. Specified time point: after dendritic cell vaccination, including at tumor progression/relapse. Sequencing used immunoSEQ multiplex PCR; TCRdb keeps in-frame clones, though not all of them. Of approximately 110,000 clones in the sample, about 90% were seen once. The CDR3 spans 17 residues. After removal of 3 bases from V and 3 bases from J, the junction contained 13 bases not matched to a gene. Germline lookup yields CDR1 LNHDA and CDR2 SQIVND (reference sequence). The gene calls are TRBV19 and TRBJ1-1, with 7 bases matching TRBD1. The origin of this receptor is a human donor with glioblastoma. Sequences were derived from blood, sampled after dendritic cell vaccination. CDR3 nucleotides: TGTGCCAGTAGTATCTACGGGAGGGGGCGAATGGACACTGAAGCTTTCTTT. Its protein is CASSIYGRGRMDTEAFF.